Following are 20 T cell receptor beta chains from one sample sequenced in a study of blood T cell repertoires in COVID-19. Method: immunoSEQ multiplex PCR; TCRdb's copy keeps in-frame clones and lacks some. Here the sample spans 220,000 or so clones, 92% being singletons. The source material was peripheral blood. The receptors originated from a man aged 55 to 69 with COVID-19, enrolled during active disease.

Worth noting for this clone: The junction differs from germline at one of its ends, possibly a read error. The V and J genes are TRBV2 and TRBJ2-3; 15 bases map to TRBD2. CDR3 length: 17 residues. Germline lookup yields CDR1 SNHLY and CDR2 FYNNEI. CDR3 sequence (DNA): TGTGCCAGCAGCGAAGGACTAGCGGGGGGGAGGTTAGCTACGCAGTATTTT. Its protein is CASSEGLAGGRLATQYF.

V gene TRBV15 combines with J gene TRBJ1-6, with D possibly matching TRBD1 (5 bases). The germline CDR1 and CDR2 sequences are LNHNV and YYDKDF (reference sequence). The V end lost 3 bases, the J end lost 7 bases, and 10 bases lay between the germline ends. The CDR3 length is 14 residues. The CDR3 nucleotides read TGTGCCACCAGCAGTCTCGGGGGGAATTCACCCCTCCACTTT. This codes for CATSSLGGNSPLHF.

V is TRBV25-1 and J is TRBJ2-5; TRBD2 aligns across 11 bases. Germline lookup yields CDR1 MGHDK and CDR2 SYGVNS. This CDR3 comprises 15 residues. The J segment lost 5 bases and the V segment lost 7 bases, leaving 9 bases of the junction unmatched. The CDR3: CASKGVAGGLETQYF. CDR3 nucleotides: TGTGCCAGCAAAGGAGTAGCGGGGGGGCTTGAGACCCAGTACTTC.

The chain couples TRBV5-1 to TRBJ2-1, with 8 positions matching TRBD1. V shed 4 bases, J shed 8 bases, and the junction held 23 bases outside the gene matches. The CDR3 has 19 residues. Germline CDR1 and CDR2: SGHRS and YFSETQ. CDR3 sequence: CASSPIPQTGTGVSYEQFF. CDR3 in DNA: TGCGCCAGCAGCCCGATACCCCAAACAGGGACAGGAGTTAGCTATGAGCAGTTCTTC.

This sequence joins TRBV21-1 and TRBJ2-1; the DNA was not compared with TRBD1, the D call given in the table. TRBV21-1 is noted as a pseudogene. This CDR3 spans 11 amino acids. CDR3 sequence reads: CASSFRTGEFF. The CDR3 DNA reads TGTGCCAGCAGCTTCCGGACAGGGGAGTTCTTC.

V is TRBV5-4 and J is TRBJ2-5, with D tentatively TRBD2 (6 bases). The CDR3 loop spans 15 amino acids. V lost 7 bases, J lost 2 bases, and 18 bases lay in between. Germline V lookup: CDR1 SGHNT, CDR2 YYREEE (reference sequence). The CDR3 DNA follows: TGTGCCAGCTCGGTCATTAGCGGAAGTCAAGAGACCCAGTACTTC. It is translated as CASSVISGSQETQYF.

V and J are TRBV5-6 and TRBJ1-2; D is ambiguous. CDR1 and CDR2 from the germline V gene are SGHDT and YYEEEE. There are 15 residues in the CDR3. Trimming stripped 4 bases from V and 4 bases from J, with 17 bases between. The CDR3 DNA follows: TGTGCCAGCAGCCCCCCGGGAGGGCCGTTCTATGGCTACACCTTC. As protein: CASSPPGGPFYGYTF.

This chain links TRBV18 with TRBJ2-1; weak D call: TRBD2 (5 bases). Per germline, CDR1 KGHSH and CDR2 LQKENI. V was cut by 0 bases and J by 7 bases, with 16 bases left in between. This CDR3 comprises 16 residues. This CDR3 reads CASSPPGSSGENEQFF. CDR3 DNA: TGTGCCAGCTCACCACCGGGATCCTCCGGGGAGAATGAGCAGTTCTTC. Variable domain in full (rest from reference TRBV18 and TRBJ2-1): NAGVMQNPRHLVRRRGQEARLRCSPMKGHSHVYWYRQLPEEGLKFMVYLQKENIIDESGMPKERFSAEFPKEGPSILRIQQVVRGDSAAYFCASSPPGSSGENEQFFGPGTRLTVL.

The chain joins TRBV7-2 to TRBJ1-3; a possible D gene is TRBD1 (6 bases). The CDR3 is made up of 18 amino acids. V gave up 5 bases and J gave up 3 bases, with 23 bases separating them. Germline CDR1 reads SGHTA; CDR2 reads FQGNSA. The CDR3 sequence is CASSPRLIGGYGGNTIYF. The CDR3 region has the DNA TGTGCCAGCAGCCCGCGCCTTATAGGGGGATACGGTGGAAACACCATATATTTT.

This clone was counted between two and nine times. This chain links TRBV2 with TRBJ1-1, with 9 bases lining up with TRBD1. V lost 6 bases and J lost 5; bases outside the gene matches: 7. The V gene's germline CDR1 is SNHLY and CDR2 FYNNEI. This CDR3 is built from 14 residues. CDR3 sequence: CASRLSQGATEAFF. CDR3 nucleotide sequence: TGTGCCAGCAGGCTATCACAGGGGGCAACTGAAGCTTTCTTT.

J is TRBJ1-4 and V is TRBV28; a weak D match, TRBD1 (6 bases). The V end was cut by 6 bases, the J end by 6 bases, with 11 bases between. Germline V lookup: CDR1 MDHEN, CDR2 SYDVKM. The CDR3 spans 13 residues. The CDR3 nucleotides read TGTGCCAGCAGCCCCGGGACATATGAAAAACTGTTTTTT. The encoded protein is CASSPGTYEKLFF.

The rearrangement uses TRBV19 and TRBJ2-3; D unclear. The V gene's germline CDR1 is LNHDA and CDR2 SQIVND (reference sequence). The CDR3 runs 13 residues. V lost 1 base and J 6 bases, leaving 8 bases between the germline ends. The CDR3 is CASSIGLPDTQYF. CDR3 coding DNA: TGTGCCAGTAGTATAGGCCTACCGGATACGCAGTATTTT.

The chain employs TRBV21-1 and TRBJ2-3; TRBD1, as called in the table, went unchecked against the DNA. TRBV21-1 is a listed pseudogene. This CDR3 spans 17 amino acids. The CDR3: CASSKVRGRGHPDTQYF. DNA of the CDR3: TGTGCCAGCAGCAAAGTCCGAGGCAGGGGGCACCCAGATACGCAGTATTTT.

This chain uses TRBV4-1 with TRBJ2-3; 8 positions agree with TRBD2. The CDR3 has 19 amino acids. Losses at the gene ends were 2 bases for V and 5 bases for J; bases not matched to a gene: 18. Germline V gene data show CDR1 as MGHRA and CDR2 as YSYEKL. CDR3 sequence reads: CASSQWGGGSSRSLDTQYF. In DNA, the CDR3 is TGCGCCAGCAGCCAATGGGGCGGGGGGTCGTCAAGGTCACTAGATACGCAGTATTTT.

The rearrangement joins TRBV21-1 to TRBJ2-7; the table's D call, TRBD1, has no DNA check behind it. TRBV21-1 is designated a pseudogene. The CDR3 contains 17 residues. For the CDR3, the DNA is TGTGCCAGCAGCAAAGAAAAGAGACAGGGGGCTTCCTACGAGCAGTACTTC. Its protein product is CASSKEKRQGASYEQYF.

This clone showed up just once. CDR3 region: CASSPSGGGAAGELFF. For the CDR3, the DNA is TGTGCCAGCAGCCCTAGTGGCGGGGGGGCTGCCGGGGAGCTGTTTTTT. The chain has TRBV7-9 and TRBJ2-2; 9 bases fit TRBD2. V gave up 5 bases and J gave up 6 bases; unmatched junction bases: 10. Germline lookup yields CDR1 SEHNR and CDR2 FQNEAQ (reference sequence). This CDR3 contains 16 residues.

The chain recombines TRBV11-3 with TRBJ2-7; 12 bases match TRBD1. The J segment lost 3 bases and the V segment lost 5 bases, leaving 5 bases of the junction unmatched. CDR3 length: 15 amino acids. CDR1 and CDR2 (germline): SGHNT, YENEEA. CDR3 loop: CASSQGQGAIYEQYF. The CDR3 region has the DNA TGTGCCAGCAGCCAGGGACAGGGGGCGATCTACGAGCAGTACTTC.

The V call is TRBV2, the J call TRBJ1-4; D uncertain. Germline V gene lookup returns CDR1 SNHLY and CDR2 FYNNEI. V lost 6 bases and J lost 6, with 11 bases in between. The CDR3 length is 13 residues. The CDR3 DNA follows: TGTGCCAGCAGGTCCAGTGGTGATGAAAAACTGTTTTTT. Translation gives CASRSSGDEKLFF.

V is TRBV5-1 and J is TRBJ2-1; 8 positions agree with TRBD1. The CDR3 is 14 residues long. Per the germline V gene, CDR1 is SGHRS and CDR2 is YFSETQ. Trimming removed 1 base from V and 7 bases from J; junction bases left unmatched: 4. The CDR3 loop is CASSLTGQGNEQFF. The CDR3, as DNA: TGCGCCAGCAGCTTGACCGGACAGGGTAATGAGCAGTTCTTC. Full variable domain (rest looked up from reference TRBV5-1 and TRBJ2-1): KAGVTQTPRYLIKTRGQQVTLSCSPISGHRSVSWYQQTPGQGLQFLFEYFSETQRNKGNFPGRFSGRQFSNSRSEMNVSTLELGDSALYLCASSLTGQGNEQFFGPGTRLTVL.

This sequence joins TRBV6-5 and TRBJ2-7; TRBD2 aligns across 7 bases. Trimming took 4 bases from V and 4 from J; bases not matched to a gene: 7. CDR1 is MNHEY, CDR2 SVGAGI, per germline. There are 14 residues in the CDR3. DNA of the CDR3: TGTGCCAGCAGTTCCCAGCGGGGTCCTTACGAGCAGTACTTC. This gives the protein CASSSQRGPYEQYF.